The present TCR beta chain was sequenced within a study of blood T cells in healthy people across ages. Extracted total RNA amounted to at least 5.5 micrograms for each sample. It was with a sample-barcoded 5' primer and a J-beta primer mix that a second PCR of about 6 to 12 cycles was run. Each CDR3 protein is one row after TCRdb ran MiXCR on the 5' RACE reads. This table has some 670,000 distinct CDR3 sequences, 45% to 60% appearing once. The CDR3 sequence is 15 residues long. Germline values: CDR1 DFQATT, CDR2 SNEGSKA (reference sequence). The V gene end was trimmed by 2 bases and the J gene end by 5 bases; junction bases not matched to a gene: 7.

This chain links TRBV20-1 with TRBJ2-1, with TRBD1 identical over 9 bases. Input material: blood. The sequence derives from an elderly woman in good health. The CDR3 nucleotides read TGCAGTGCTAGACCCGACAGGGGGATAAACAATGAGCAGTTCTTC. This encodes CSARPDRGINNEQFF.